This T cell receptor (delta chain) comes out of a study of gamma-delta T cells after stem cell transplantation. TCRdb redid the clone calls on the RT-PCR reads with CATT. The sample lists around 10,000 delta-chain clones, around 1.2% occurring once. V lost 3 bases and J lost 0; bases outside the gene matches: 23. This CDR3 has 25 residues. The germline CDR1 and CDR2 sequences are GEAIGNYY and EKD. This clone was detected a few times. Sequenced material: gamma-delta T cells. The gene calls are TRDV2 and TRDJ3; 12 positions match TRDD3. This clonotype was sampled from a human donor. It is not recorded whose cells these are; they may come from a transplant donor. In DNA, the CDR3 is TGTGCCTGTGACTCGTACTGGGGGATACACGGACCCCGGGAGGGCAGCTCCTGGGACACCCGACAGATGTTTTTC. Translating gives CACDSYWGIHGPREGSSWDTRQMFF.